The 8 T cell receptor beta chains listed next were all sequenced from one sample in a study of blood T cells in healthy people across ages. Primers used in a second PCR of roughly 6 to 11 cycles were a sample-barcoded 5' primer and a J-beta primer mix. From the 5' RACE reads, TCRdb called clonotypes with MiXCR, one entry per CDR3 protein. The repertoire includes 550,000 to 650,000 distinct CDR3 sequences, 25% to 35% of them detected once, and approximately 4% sits in the top ten. This sample also belongs to another study, concerning T cells of mothers and their children.

The source material was blood. The receptors here all came from a boy younger than 10 in good health.

The chain has TRBV12-3 or TRBV12-4 and TRBJ2-5, with 9 bases lining up with TRBD1. This CDR3 spans 14 amino acids. V was clipped by 8 bases and J by 4 bases; unmatched bases: 8. CDR3 protein: CASRLGTGRETQYF. The CDR3 DNA reads TGTGCCAGCCGTCTTGGGACAGGGCGAGAGACCCAGTACTTC.

The sample holds a few counts of this clonotype. This chain uses TRBV20-1 with TRBJ1-3, with TRBD1 matching over 8 bases. The ends lost 3 bases at V and 5 bases at J; junction bases unmatched: 9. Germline lookup yields CDR1 DFQATT and CDR2 SNEGSKA (reference sequence). The CDR3 runs to 15 residues. CDR3 nucleotide sequence: TGCAGTGCTAGCGACCAAAGGACAGGGAGAAACACCATATATTTT. This gives the protein CSASDQRTGRNTIYF.

This clonotype was recorded a few times. The chain employs TRBV20-1 and TRBJ2-1; either TRBD1 or TRBD2 may supply D (6 bases each). The end of the DNA is better explained by TRBJ2-7, so the J call may be wrong. The CDR3 is made up of 12 amino acids. From germline, CDR1 is DFQATT and CDR2 SNEGSKA (reference sequence). The CDR3 bases are TGCAGTGCTAGAGATGAGGGGGGCAAGCAGTACTTC. Residues: CSARDEGGKQYF.

The chain recombines TRBV10-3 with TRBJ2-4; D ambiguous. Germline V CDR1 and CDR2: ENHRY, SYGVKD. Trimming stripped 9 bases from V and 5 bases from J, with 11 bases between. The CDR3 has 12 amino acids. The CDR3 DNA sequence: TGTGCCATTGCTTCCGGCGAAAACATTCAGTACTTC. It is translated as CAIASGENIQYF.

The chain is built from TRBV27 and TRBJ1-2; TRBD1 might be the D (6 bases). Trimming pared 0 bases from V and 4 bases from J, leaving 18 bases between. Germline V CDR1 and CDR2: MNHEY, SMNVEV (reference sequence). The CDR3 extends over 17 amino acids. Here the CDR3 DNA reads TGTGCCAGCAGTTTATCGGGGGGCATATCGGGGGTCTATGGCTACACCTTC. Its translation: CASSLSGGISGVYGYTF.

The chain is built from TRBV20-1 and TRBJ2-1; 8 bases are shared with TRBD2. The CDR3 contains 16 residues. Trimming took 1 base from V and 4 from J; bases not matched to a gene: 9. CDR1 DFQATT and CDR2 SNEGSKA come from the germline V gene (reference sequence). For the CDR3, the DNA is TGCAGTGCTAGAGTCCGGACGGGGGGGTATTACAATGAGCAGTTCTTC. The encoded protein is CSARVRTGGYYNEQFF.

The rearrangement links TRBV12-3 or TRBV12-4 to TRBJ1-2; D remains unclear. The CDR3 is 13 residues long. V was clipped by 3 bases and J by 3 bases, with 8 bases between them. The CDR3 nucleotides read TGTGCCAGCAGTTTGGGCCAGTACTATGGCTACACCTTC. Its protein is CASSLGQYYGYTF.

In this sample, this clonotype turned up a few times. V usage is TRBV10-3 and J usage is TRBJ2-7; D call uncertain. Germline CDR1 ENHRY, CDR2 SYGVKD. V was cut by 8 bases and J by 5 bases, with 13 bases left in between. The CDR3 has 12 amino acids. CDR3 amino acids: CAIAAVEDEQYF. For the CDR3, the DNA is TGTGCCATCGCAGCTGTCGAGGACGAGCAGTACTTC.